This entry concerns a single T cell receptor (beta chain). This clone turned up a few times. Its antigen is unknown. Base quality data are lacking; no much larger clone is found one base away. Other DNA sequences in the same sample also yield this CDR3. TCRbeta CDR3 regions were sequenced with the immunoSEQ Assay. After extraction, genomic DNA underwent amplification by bias-controlled multiplex PCR, followed by high-throughput sequencing. As for the authors' bioinformatics: To quantify the absolute abundance of every unique TCRbeta CDR3 region, sequences were collapsed and filtered. T cell fraction was estimated by normalizing TCRbeta template counts to usable DNA, which was measured by amplifying reference genes present in all nucleated cells. Repertoire TCRs were annotated as SARS-CoV-2-specific by exact matching of V gene, CDR3 amino acid sequence and J gene to a known reactive TCR set. The reference SARS-CoV-2 TCR set came from MIRA and was filtered for enrichment in COVID-19-positive ImmuneCODE repertoires, removing public or cross-reactive TCRs. Based on the MIRA antigens, annotated TCRs were further analysed at the level of specific ORF or position within ORF. Depth was the summed frequency of annotated unique rearrangements, while breadth was defined as annotated unique rearrangements over total unique productive rearrangements. Two-sided Wilcoxon rank-sum tests were used to compare TCR breadth between groups. TCRdb obtained this table from immuneACCESS and retained in-frame rearrangements with V and J assigned. These tables miss some clones; where compared with another copy, unresolved V genes account for less than half of the shortfall, and the remainder is unexplained. Clonal size and the V and J genes are those of that table, whereas D and trimming came from the DNA. Counted in this sample were fewer than 500,000 clones; over 75% of them appeared once. The leading ten clones occupy 12% of the sample.

The entry originates in a study of Ad26.COV2.S vaccination and SARS-CoV-2 variants (dated by TCRdb to the early 2020s). Notes on the research overall: Vaccine-arm donors came from COV1001, a multicentre, randomized, double-blind, placebo-controlled phase I-IIa trial of Ad26.COV2.S in healthy adults. Blinding of investigators to trial group allocation was maintained during experiments and outcome assessment. Trial participants were randomized into five groups of five: low-dose or high-dose Ad26.COV2.S given once or twice, or placebo on both occasions. Ad26.COV2.S was administered intramuscularly at 5 x 10^10 or 1 x 10^11 viral particles, either as a single shot or as two shots given 56 days apart. A total of 32 samples were included in the TCR-sequenced set, comprising roughly 20 Ad26.COV2.S vaccine recipients, 5 placebo recipients and 8 SARS-CoV-2 convalescent individuals. TCRbeta repertoire sequencing served as the tool for gauging how specific and how broad the SARS-CoV-2-reactive T cell receptors were following Ad26.COV2.S vaccination.

The research as a whole found: Spike-specific TCR breadth was higher in Ad26.COV2.S recipients than in placebo recipients (P = 0.0014). The study lacked the statistical power to compare responses across vaccine doses or regimens. Substantial breadth of spike-specific CD8+ and CD4+ T cell responses was reported after vaccination. It was noted by the authors that total T cell responses may have been underestimated by the TCR breadth and depth analyses. Comparable non-spike TCR breadth was observed between vaccine and placebo recipients, consistent with only spike being contained in the vaccine.

Relative to germline, V is 1 base shorter and J is 1 base shorter, with 7 bases between their ends. CDR1 is given as LGHDT and CDR2 as YNNKEL, both from the germline V gene (reference sequence). CDR3 length: 14 amino acids, cysteine to phenylalanine. Kept here is only the CDR3 DNA, which spans 42 bases and is read in frame from base 1. In light of the paper, this sample's treatment or condition label describes: some 20 received Ad26.COV2.S at low or high dose, single or two shots; roughly 5 received placebo; per-sample allocation not given. Repertoires of vaccine and placebo recipients were sequenced from samples collected on day 63 after the first injection. In Cohort 1b, more than 20 adults aged 18-55 years were enrolled at a single site in Boston, USA, between 29 July and 7 August 2020. Ad26.COV2.S was a replication-incompetent adenovirus type 26 vector that expressed a prefusion-stabilized SARS-CoV-2 spike protein derived from the original Wuhan strain.

This receptor was obtained from a person between 18 and 60 years old who received the Ad26.COV2.S COVID-19 vaccine or a placebo. The source material was peripheral blood, sampled in a trial of Ad26.COV2.S vaccine versus placebo. The chain is encoded by TRBV3-1 (or the pseudogene TRBV3-2) joined to TRBJ1-1; possibly the D gene is TRBD1, per 5 matching bases. The DNA sequence reads TGTGCCAGCAGCCAAGGAAGGGGGAACACTGAAGCTTTCTTT. It is translated as CASSQGRGNTEAFF.